The 30 T cell receptor beta chains in this list originate from one sample, sequenced in a study of OX40 agonist ivuxolimab in advanced cancers. Repertoires were generated with immunoSEQ multiplex PCR, while TCRdb's copy carries only in-frame clones and drops some. Of about 46,000 clones in the sample, about nine tenths were seen once. The source was CD4+ or CD8+ T cells sorted from blood, collected in a trial of the OX40 agonist ivuxolimab. Receptors were obtained from an adult with an advanced solid tumor such as melanoma, head and neck, liver or kidney cancer.

The chain employs TRBV5-1 and TRBJ2-3; 8 bases line up with TRBD2. This CDR3 is built from 16 residues. Trimming took 0 bases from V and 7 from J; bases not matched to a gene: 10. The germline gives CDR1 SGHRS, CDR2 YFSETQ. The CDR3 DNA follows: TGCGCCAGCAGCTTGGGCTTTGCGGGAGGTTTGAATACGCAGTATTTT. Residues: CASSLGFAGGLNTQYF.

In nucleotides, the CDR3 is TGTGCCAGCATCGAGGCCAAACAGCACAATGAGCAGTTCTTC. Translated: CASIEAKQHNEQFF. This chain connects TRBV6-4 to TRBJ2-1, with D unclear. The V end was cut by 7 bases, the J end by 5 bases, with 15 bases between. Germline CDR1 MRHNA, CDR2 SNTAGT. The CDR3 extends over 14 amino acids.

The J gene is TRBJ2-1, the V gene TRBV5-1; D ambiguous. The CDR3 loop spans 14 amino acids. In germline, CDR1 is SGHRS, CDR2 YFSETQ. Deletions cut 0 bases from V and 10 bases from J, with 14 bases between. The chain's CDR3 is CASSLGGRNPEQFF. Here the CDR3 DNA reads TGCGCCAGCAGCTTGGGTGGTCGGAACCCCGAGCAGTTCTTC.

The CDR3 region has the DNA TGTGCCAGCTCCCTAACCTCCTACGAGCAGTACTTC. This sequence encodes CASSLTSYEQYF. This chain links TRBV18 with TRBJ2-7, with D unresolved. Germline-derived CDR1 and CDR2 are KGHSH and LQKENI. The length of the CDR3 is 12 residues. V gave up 6 bases and J gave up 0 bases, with 6 bases separating them.

This rearrangement joins TRBV4-1 to TRBJ2-3; the D is unclear. Looked up from germline, CDR1 is MGHRA and CDR2 is YSYEKL. This CDR3 contains 14 residues. V was trimmed by 0 bases and J by 2 bases, leaving 6 bases between them. The chain's CDR3 is CASSQDQVTDTQYF. Written as DNA, the CDR3 is TGCGCCAGCAGCCAAGATCAGGTCACAGATACGCAGTATTTT.

This chain connects TRBV4-3 to TRBJ1-6, with unresolved D. Trimming cost V 0 bases and J 10 bases, with 22 bases left between them. Germline V lookup: CDR1 LGHNA, CDR2 YSLEER. This CDR3 region has 18 residues. CDR3 sequence: CASSQDDPGSPQLSPLHF. In DNA form, the CDR3 reads TGCGCCAGCAGCCAAGATGATCCGGGATCCCCCCAATTATCACCCCTCCACTTT.

This chain connects TRBV4-2 to TRBJ1-1, with unresolved D. This CDR3 spans 17 amino acids. From germline, CDR1 is LGHNA and CDR2 YNFKEQ. The V gene lost 0 bases and the J gene lost 2 bases, with 16 bases spanning the gap. The CDR3, as DNA: TGTGCCAGCAGCCAAGAAACTGGACGGGTAGCAAACACTGAAGCTTTCTTT. This codes for CASSQETGRVANTEAFF.

V is TRBV5-1 and J is TRBJ2-1; D may be TRBD2 (6 bases). Germline V gives CDR1 SGHRS, CDR2 YFSETQ. The CDR3 spans 15 residues. Trimming stripped 3 bases from V and 1 base from J, with 11 bases between. CDR3 nucleotides: TGCGCCAGCAGCTCGGAGGGGAATTCCTACAATGAGCAGTTCTTC. This translates into CASSSEGNSYNEQFF.

About this clone: The same CDR3 is also encoded by other DNA sequences in this sample. The rearrangement uses TRBV7-3 and TRBJ1-1; no clear D gene. The V and J ends lost 5 bases and 3 bases respectively, with 10 bases between them. Germline CDR1 SGHTA, CDR2 FQGTGA. CDR3 length: 13 residues. The CDR3 region is CASSPQGDTEAFF. As DNA, the CDR3 is TGTGCCAGCAGCCCTCAAGGAGACACTGAAGCTTTCTTT.

Only one count was recorded for this clone. The rearrangement uses TRBV7-6 and TRBJ2-7; 12 positions match TRBD2. CDR3 length: 16 residues. V shed 4 bases, J shed 7 bases, and the junction held 11 bases outside the gene matches. Germline-derived CDR1 and CDR2 are SGHVS and FNYEAQ. CDR3 nucleotide sequence: TGTGCCAGCAGCTCACGGACTAGCGGGGTGTACGAGGAGCAGTACTTC. Residues: CASSSRTSGVYEEQYF. Complete variable domain (other parts from reference TRBV7-6 and TRBJ2-7): GAGVSQSPRYKVTKRGQDVALRCDPISGHVSLYWYRQALGQGPEFLTYFNYEAQQDKSGLPNDRFSAERPEGSISTLTIQRTEQRDSAMYRCASSSRTSGVYEEQYFGPGTRLTVT.

This chain uses TRBV10-2 with TRBJ1-1; D not certain. CDR3 length equals 12 residues. The V end lost 0 bases, the J end lost 11 bases, and 10 bases lay between the germline ends. Germline-derived CDR1 and CDR2 are WSHSY and SAAADI. The CDR3 nucleotides are TGCGCCAGCAGTGAGTCCGGCGGTGAGGCTTTCTTT. It translates to CASSESGGEAFF.

This rearrangement joins TRBV7-8 to TRBJ2-5; D is ambiguous. The CDR3 length is 14 residues. Looked up from germline, CDR1 is SGHVS and CDR2 is FQNEAQ. Trimming pared 4 bases from V and 2 bases from J, leaving 11 bases between. DNA of the CDR3: TGTGCCAGCAGCTCCTCGGGCAGACAAGAGACCCAGTACTTC. The encoded protein is CASSSSGRQETQYF.

The chain combines TRBV4-1 with TRBJ1-2, with D tentatively TRBD1 (6 bases). The CDR3 spans 14 residues. V lost 4 bases to trimming and J lost 4 bases, with 13 bases between them. Germline CDR1 is MGHRA and CDR2 is YSYEKL. CDR3 in amino acids: CASSLDRLTYGYTF. Written as DNA, the CDR3 is TGCGCCAGCAGCCTCGACAGGCTTACCTATGGCTACACCTTC.

About this clone itself: Sequence at one end of the junction differs from germline and may be a read error. The chain couples TRBV7-7 to TRBJ2-7; TRBD1 matches 7 bases. CDR1 is SSHAT and CDR2 is FNYEAQ in the germline V gene (reference sequence). The CDR3 extends over 13 amino acids. The CDR3 DNA follows: TGTGCTAGCAGTCCCGGGACAGACTACGAGCAGTACTTC. The encoded protein is CASSPGTDYEQYF.

J is TRBJ2-1 and V is TRBV5-1, with TRBD2 matching 7 bases. With 0 bases clipped from V and 4 bases from J, the junction kept 4 bases outside the gene matches. From germline, CDR1 is SGHRS and CDR2 YFSETQ. The CDR3 loop spans 15 amino acids. CDR3 coding DNA: TGCGCCAGCAGCTTGGTGCTAGCGGTTTACAATGAGCAGTTCTTC. This translates into CASSLVLAVYNEQFF.

This rearrangement joins TRBV4-1 to TRBJ2-2; D is unresolved. The germline V gene encodes CDR1 MGHRA and CDR2 YSYEKL. V was shortened by 0 bases and J by 0 bases, with 23 bases between the two germline ends. The CDR3 contains 21 residues. The CDR3 DNA sequence: TGCGCCAGCAGCCAAGAAAGGTTCTTGGTGTCGAGTCGGACGAACACCGGGGAGCTGTTTTTT. It yields the protein CASSQERFLVSSRTNTGELFF.

This chain links TRBV5-6 with TRBJ1-1; D is unclear. The CDR3 is 15 amino acids. Trimming took off 4 bases at V and 1 base at J, with 14 bases between the two ends. Looked up from germline, CDR1 is SGHDT and CDR2 is YYEEEE. The CDR3 spells CASSPEYRWNTEAFF. Here the CDR3 DNA reads TGTGCCAGCAGCCCAGAGTATAGATGGAACACTGAAGCTTTCTTT.

CDR3 sequence reads: CASSHRVSYEQYF. CDR3 DNA: TGTGCCAGCAGTCACAGGGTCTCCTACGAGCAGTACTTC. The genes are TRBV6-1 and TRBJ2-7; TRBD1 might be the D (6 bases). CDR1 is MNHNS, CDR2 SASEGT, per germline. V was pared by 5 bases and J by 0 bases, with 8 bases between. This CDR3 contains 13 residues.

V is TRBV27 and J is TRBJ2-5; perhaps TRBD2 as D (5 bases). Germline CDR1 MNHEY, CDR2 SMNVEV (reference sequence). The V end was cut by 5 bases, the J end by 2 bases, with 21 bases between. This CDR3 region has 17 residues. The CDR3 here is CASSPRLQRSLQETQYF. For the CDR3, the DNA is TGTGCCAGCAGTCCCCGCCTGCAGCGGAGTTTACAAGAGACCCAGTACTTC.

The rearrangement uses TRBV4-1 and TRBJ1-2; 8 nucleotides agree with TRBD1. Losses at the gene ends were 4 bases for V and 4 bases for J; bases not matched to a gene: 8. CDR3 length: 15 amino acids. Germline assignment: CDR1 MGHRA and CDR2 YSYEKL. The CDR3 spells CASSPDRGESYGYTF. Here the CDR3 DNA reads TGCGCCAGCAGCCCCGACAGGGGAGAGAGCTATGGCTACACCTTC.

V gene TRBV6-1 combines with J gene TRBJ2-7, with TRBD2 matching 11 bases. Germline V gives CDR1 MNHNS, CDR2 SASEGT. The CDR3 has 13 residues. The V and J ends lost 7 bases and 6 bases, in that order; junction bases with no gene match: 5. CDR3 in amino acids: CASTLAGGVEQYF. The CDR3 bases are TGTGCCAGCACTCTAGCGGGAGGAGTCGAGCAGTACTTC.

V and J are TRBV27 and TRBJ2-3; 9 bases map to TRBD2. CDR3 length: 15 residues. CDR1 is MNHEY, CDR2 SMNVEV, per germline (reference sequence). With V trimmed by 2 bases and J by 5 bases, 5 bases remained unmatched. The CDR3 region has the DNA TGTGCCAGCAGTTTACTGGCTAGCGGGGAAGATACGCAGTATTTT. It yields the protein CASSLLASGEDTQYF.

The chain couples TRBV25-1 to TRBJ2-7; possibly TRBD1 or TRBD2 for D (5 bases each). Trimming shortened V by 1 base and J by 3 bases, and 16 bases separated the two germline ends. The CDR3 runs 16 residues. The V gene's germline CDR1 is MGHDK and CDR2 SYGVNS. The CDR3 bases are TGTGCCAGCAGTGAATCCAGGTGGGGGAACAACTACGAGCAGTACTTC. The encoded protein is CASSESRWGNNYEQYF.

V and J are TRBV19 and TRBJ2-5; D is unclear. This CDR3 comprises 14 residues. V was cut by 4 bases and J by 1 base, with 10 bases left in between. From germline, CDR1 is LNHDA and CDR2 SQIVND (reference sequence). In nucleotides, the CDR3 is TGTGCCAGTAGTACCCCCGACGGCCAAGAGACCCAGTACTTC. Translating gives CASSTPDGQETQYF.

This clone has more than one count but fewer than ten. V is TRBV28 and J is TRBJ2-7; the D gene is possibly TRBD2 (6 bases). The V and J ends lost 2 bases and 3 bases respectively, with 8 bases between them. This CDR3 contains 13 residues. Germline CDR1 and CDR2: MDHEN and SYDVKM. CDR3 bases: TGTGCCAGCAGTTTACGGACTAACTACGAGCAGTACTTC. This sequence encodes CASSLRTNYEQYF.

The chain joins TRBV27 to TRBJ1-4, with D possibly TRBD1 on 6 matching bases. The CDR3 contains 14 residues. The germline CDR1 and CDR2 sequences are MNHEY and SMNVEV (reference sequence). V dropped 2 bases and J dropped 10 bases, with 14 bases sitting between them. The CDR3 region has the DNA TGTGCCAGCAGTTTACATGAACAGGGTCCAAAACTGTTTTTT. It translates to CASSLHEQGPKLFF.

This clone was seen just once. The chain joins TRBV6-5 to TRBJ1-1; D may be TRBD1 (5 bases). The CDR3 consists of 14 residues. Germline lookup yields CDR1 MNHEY and CDR2 SVGAGI. Trimming shortened V by 2 bases and J by 0 bases, and 7 bases separated the two germline ends. The DNA for the CDR3 is TGTGCCAGCAGTTACGGGGGTTTGAACACTGAAGCTTTCTTT. This translates into CASSYGGLNTEAFF.

This chain uses TRBV15 with TRBJ2-7, with D possibly being TRBD1 (5 bases). The CDR3 loop spans 13 amino acids. Germline CDR1 and CDR2: LNHNV and YYDKDF (reference sequence). V dropped 0 bases and J dropped 2 bases, with 5 bases sitting between them. CDR3 nucleotides: TGTGCCACCAGCAGAGAACAGGCCTACGAGCAGTACTTC. The encoded protein is CATSREQAYEQYF.

This sequence joins TRBV4-2 and TRBJ2-3; 9 nucleotides match TRBD2. Germline V lookup: CDR1 LGHNA, CDR2 YNFKEQ. This CDR3 comprises 16 residues. V gave up 2 bases and J gave up 3 bases; unmatched junction bases: 6. CDR3 DNA sequence: TGTGCCAGCAGCCAAAAAGCGGGAGGAGGTACAGATACGCAGTATTTT. Protein: CASSQKAGGGTDTQYF.

This sequence joins TRBV30 and TRBJ1-3; no clear D gene. The length of the CDR3 is 17 residues. CDR1 is GTSNPN and CDR2 is SVGIG in the germline V gene (reference sequence). V was cut by 0 bases and J by 1 base, with 16 bases left in between. DNA of the CDR3: TGTGCCTGGAGTGTACTGGAGGTGTTCAAGTCTGGAAACACCATATATTTT. As protein: CAWSVLEVFKSGNTIYF.